This TCR beta chain was recorded in a study of CD8+ T cells in alopecia areata. Germline CDR1 and CDR2: GTSNPN and SVGIG (reference sequence). The CDR3 runs to 14 residues. Losses at the gene ends were 0 bases for V and 8 bases for J; bases not matched to a gene: 5. Once RNA had been extracted, it was reverse transcribed into cDNA to act as the sequencing template. Sequencing used immunoSEQ multiplex PCR; TCRdb keeps in-frame clones, though not all of them. The data contain tens of thousands of clones, roughly three fifths of them singletons. Sequenced material: CD8+ T cells sorted from blood, taken at week 0. The genes are TRBV30 and TRBJ2-2; 8 bases agree with TRBD2. This sequence originates from a human donor with alopecia areata. The CDR3 is CAWSVGAGAGELFF. The DNA of the CDR3 is TGTGCCTGGAGTGTTGGAGCGGGAGCTGGGGAGCTGTTTTTT. Full variable domain (outside the CDR3, taken from reference TRBV30 and TRBJ2-2): SQTIHQWPATLVQPVGSPLSLECTVEGTSNPNLYWYRQAAGRGLQLLFYSVGIGQISSEVPQNLSASRPQDRQFILSSKKLLLSDSGFYLCAWSVGAGAGELFFGEGSRLTVL.